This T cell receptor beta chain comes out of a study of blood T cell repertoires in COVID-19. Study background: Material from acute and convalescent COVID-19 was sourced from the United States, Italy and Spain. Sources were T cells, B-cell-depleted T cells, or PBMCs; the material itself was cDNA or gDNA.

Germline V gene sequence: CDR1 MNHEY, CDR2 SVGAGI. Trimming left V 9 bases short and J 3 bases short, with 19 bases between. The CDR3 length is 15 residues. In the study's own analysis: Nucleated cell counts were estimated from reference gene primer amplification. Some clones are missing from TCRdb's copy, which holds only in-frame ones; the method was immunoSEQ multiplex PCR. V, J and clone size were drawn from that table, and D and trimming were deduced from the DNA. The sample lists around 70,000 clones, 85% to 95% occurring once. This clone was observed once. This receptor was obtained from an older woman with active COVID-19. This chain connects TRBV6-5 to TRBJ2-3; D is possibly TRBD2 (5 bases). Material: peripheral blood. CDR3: CASAPPAVATDTQYF. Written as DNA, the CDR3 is TGTGCCAGTGCCCCCCCAGCGGTTGCTACAGATACGCAGTATTTT.